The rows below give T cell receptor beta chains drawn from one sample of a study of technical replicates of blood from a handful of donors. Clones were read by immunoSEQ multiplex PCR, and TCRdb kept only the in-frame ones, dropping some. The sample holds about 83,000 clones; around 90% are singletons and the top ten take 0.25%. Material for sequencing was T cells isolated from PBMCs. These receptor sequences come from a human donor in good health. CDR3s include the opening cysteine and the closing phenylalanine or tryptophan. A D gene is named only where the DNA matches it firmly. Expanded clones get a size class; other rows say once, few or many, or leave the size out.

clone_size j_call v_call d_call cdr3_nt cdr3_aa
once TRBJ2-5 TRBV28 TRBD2 TGTGCCAGCAGTTTTCAGCGACTAGCGGGGGGGACCCAGTACTTC CASSFQRLAGGTQYF
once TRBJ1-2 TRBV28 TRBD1 TGTGCCAGCAGTTCACCGGGACAGCTTCTTTATGGCTACACCTTC CASSSPGQLLYGYTF
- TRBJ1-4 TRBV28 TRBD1 TGTGCCAGCAGACAGGGGGATGAAAAACTGTTTTTT CASRQGDEKLFF
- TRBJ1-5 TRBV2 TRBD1 TGTGCCAGCAGTGCAGACAGGGTGCGAGTGAGAAGCAATCAGCCCCAGCATTTT CASSADRVRVRSNQPQHF
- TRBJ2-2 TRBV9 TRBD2 TGTGCCAGCAGCGCCGGGACTAGCAACACCGGGGAGCTGTTTTTT CASSAGTSNTGELFF
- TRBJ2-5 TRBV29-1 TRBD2 TGCAGCGTTGGGTTAATCGGGGGGATGGGGGAGACCCAGTACTTC CSVGLIGGMGETQYF
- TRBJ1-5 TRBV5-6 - TGTGCCAGCAGCTTCGGTAGCAATCAGCCCCAGCATTTT CASSFGSNQPQHF
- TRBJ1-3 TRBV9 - TGTGCCAGCAGCGTAGGGGCAGCCTCTGGAAACACCATATATTTT CASSVGAASGNTIYF
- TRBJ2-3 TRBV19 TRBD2 TGTGCCAGTAGTGGCGGGGGAGTGGATACGCAGTATTTT CASSGGGVDTQYF
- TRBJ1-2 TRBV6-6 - TGTGCCAGCACCGAAGCGGGGCGGTGGGATGGCTACACCTTC CASTEAGRWDGYTF
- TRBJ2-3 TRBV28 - TGTGCCAGCAGTTTGACGGGACAAAGGGGGACCACAGATACGCAGTATTTT CASSLTGQRGTTDTQYF
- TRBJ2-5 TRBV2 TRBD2 TGTGCCAGCAGCATAGGACTAGCGGAAGAGACCCAGTACTTC CASSIGLAEETQYF
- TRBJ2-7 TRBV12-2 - TGTGCAAGTCGCTTGGCTAGCGCTCCCTACGAGCAGTACTTC CASRLASAPYEQYF
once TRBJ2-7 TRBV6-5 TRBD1 TGTGCCAGCAGGACAGGGGGAAGAACCTACGAGCAGTACTTC CASRTGGRTYEQYF
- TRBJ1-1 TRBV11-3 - TGTGCCAGCAGCTTAAGGGGAATGAACACTGAAGCTTTCTTT CASSLRGMNTEAFF
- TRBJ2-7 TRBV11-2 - TGTGCCAGCAGCTTACTATACTACGAGCAGTACTTC CASSLLYYEQYF
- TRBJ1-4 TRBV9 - TGTGCCAGCAGCGTAAGTGGAGGCCTTAATGAAAAACTGTTTTTT CASSVSGGLNEKLFF
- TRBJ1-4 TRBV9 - TGTGCCAGCAGCGTCTCCAGGGCTGCAACTAATGAAAAACTGTTTTTT CASSVSRAATNEKLFF
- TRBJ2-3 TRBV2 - TGTGCCAGCAGTATCAGGGGAGATACGCAGTATTTT CASSIRGDTQYF
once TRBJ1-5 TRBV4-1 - TGCGCCAGCAGCATAACCGGGATAATGGATCAGCCCCAGCATTTT CASSITGIMDQPQHF
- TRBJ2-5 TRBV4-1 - TGCGCCAGCAGCCGATTGGACTGGAAAGTACCGGAGACCCAGTACTTC CASSRLDWKVPETQYF
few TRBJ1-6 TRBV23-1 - TGCGCCAGCAGCTCGGTCGCAGGGGTTTCACCCCTCCACTTT CASSSVAGVSPLHF
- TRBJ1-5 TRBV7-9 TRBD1 TGTGCCAGCAGCGGACAGGGTAGTCAGCCCCAGCATTTT CASSGQGSQPQHF
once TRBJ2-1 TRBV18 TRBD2 TGTGCCAGCTCACCGCCTAGCGGGAGAACCTACAATGAGCAGTTCTTC CASSPPSGRTYNEQFF
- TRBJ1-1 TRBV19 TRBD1 TGTGCCAGTAGTCGGGGACAGCTAAACACTGAAGCTTTCTTT CASSRGQLNTEAFF
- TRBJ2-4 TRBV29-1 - TGCAGCGTTGGGCACACAGGGCAAAACATTCAGTACTTC CSVGHTGQNIQYF
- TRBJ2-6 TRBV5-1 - TGCGCCAGCAGACGGGACTCTGGGGCCAACGTCCTGACTTTC CASRRDSGANVLTF
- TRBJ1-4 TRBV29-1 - TGCAGCGTTGCTACTACAGGGCTAAGCGAAAAACTGTTTTTT CSVATTGLSEKLFF
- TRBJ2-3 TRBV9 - TGTGCCAGCAGGGCGACGGGATACGCCACAGATACGCAGTATTTT CASRATGYATDTQYF
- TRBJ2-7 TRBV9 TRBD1 TGTGCCAGCAGCGTCGAACAGGGGGCTTACTTCGAGCAGTACTTC CASSVEQGAYFEQYF
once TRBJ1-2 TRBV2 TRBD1 TGTGCCAGCAGTGGGTGGGACAGGGCAGCTAACTATGGCTACACCTTC CASSGWDRAANYGYTF
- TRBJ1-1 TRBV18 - TGTGCCAGCTCAGCACGGGACATCGGTACGAACACTGAAGCTTTCTTT CASSARDIGTNTEAFF
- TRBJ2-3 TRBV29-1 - TGCAGCGTTACCAGGGCCCGTAAAGATACGCAGTATTTT CSVTRARKDTQYF
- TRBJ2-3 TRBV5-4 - TGTGCCAGCAGCTTAGGGACTCTTAGCACAGATACGCAGTATTTT CASSLGTLSTDTQYF
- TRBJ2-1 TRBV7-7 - TGTGCCAGCAGCTTAGGATTAAGTGACAGGAAATTCTTC CASSLGLSDRKFF
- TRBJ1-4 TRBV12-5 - TGTGCTAGTGGTTTACATTCTTCTGGAAAACTGTTTTTT CASGLHSSGKLFF
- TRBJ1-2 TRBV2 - TGTGCCAGCAGCCTTAAACAGGGCTTAACCCGGGGCTACACCTTC CASSLKQGLTRGYTF
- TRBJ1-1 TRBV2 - TGTGCCAGCAGACTCTACCTATCGGGTGAAGCTTTCTTT CASRLYLSGEAFF
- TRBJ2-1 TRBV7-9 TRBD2 TGTGCCAGCAGGCTTAGCGGGGAATGGAATGAGCAGTTCTTC CASRLSGEWNEQFF
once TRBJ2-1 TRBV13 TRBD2 TGTGCCAGCAGCTCATACGGGGGGGCCCGTGGTAATGAGCAGTTCTTC CASSSYGGARGNEQFF
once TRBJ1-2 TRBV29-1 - TGCAGCGTGGAGCGAAGCTACACCTTC CSVERSYTF
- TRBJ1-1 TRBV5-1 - TGCGCCAGCAGCTTGAAGTTTGGGGGCGCAGGCACTGAAGCTTTCTTT CASSLKFGGAGTEAFF
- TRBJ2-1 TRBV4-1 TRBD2 TGCGCCAGCAGCCAAGATCGGGAGGGAAATGAGCAGTTCTTC CASSQDREGNEQFF
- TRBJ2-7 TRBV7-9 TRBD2 TGTGCCAGCAGCCCGGGATCCGGACTAGCGGGGGGGCCCCCCTACGAGCAGTACTTC CASSPGSGLAGGPPYEQYF
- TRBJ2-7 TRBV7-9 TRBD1 TGTGCCAGCAGCCCGACAGGGGTCTCCTACGAGCAGTACTTC CASSPTGVSYEQYF
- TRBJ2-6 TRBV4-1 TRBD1 TGCGCCAGCAGCCAAGACTTTACAGGGGGCGCGGTAGGGGCCAACGTCCTGACTTTC CASSQDFTGGAVGANVLTF
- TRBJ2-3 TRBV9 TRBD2 TGTGCCAGCAGCGTAGAACTAGCGGGATCAGATACGCAGTATTTT CASSVELAGSDTQYF
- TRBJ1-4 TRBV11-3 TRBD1 TGTGCCAGCACCAGGGGGGATGGAGGTGAAAAACTGTTTTTT CASTRGDGGEKLFF
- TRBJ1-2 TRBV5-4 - TGTGCCAGCAGTCGGGGATCAACTGCGGGTGGCTACACCTTC CASSRGSTAGGYTF
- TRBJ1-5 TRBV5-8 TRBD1 TGTGCCAGCAGCCTGGGACAGGGGGCTGGACAGCCCCAGCATTTT CASSLGQGAGQPQHF
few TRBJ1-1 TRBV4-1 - TGCGCCAGCAGCCAACCCTCCAGGGAAACTGAAGCTTTCTTT CASSQPSRETEAFF
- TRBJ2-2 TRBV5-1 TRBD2 TGCGCCAGCAGCTTGGCGAGAATTAGCGGGGACACCGGGGAGCTGTTTTTT CASSLARISGDTGELFF
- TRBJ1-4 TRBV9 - TGTGCCAGCAGCCCGGCGGGCCGGGAAAAACTGTTTTTT CASSPAGREKLFF
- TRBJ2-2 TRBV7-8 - TGTGCCAGCAGCTTAGTGATGGGGCGAAACACCGGGGAGCTGTTTTTT CASSLVMGRNTGELFF
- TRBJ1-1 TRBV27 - TGTGCCAGCAGTGGGGGACAAGACACTGAAGCTTTCTTT CASSGGQDTEAFF
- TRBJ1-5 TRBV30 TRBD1 TGTGCCTGGAGTGTGCAGGGACAGGGCCCCCGATGGTGGGATCAGCCCCAGCATTTT CAWSVQGQGPRWWDQPQHF
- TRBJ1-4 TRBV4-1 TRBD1 TGCGCCAGCAGCCAACGGGTCAGGGGGAATGAAAAACTGTTTTTT CASSQRVRGNEKLFF